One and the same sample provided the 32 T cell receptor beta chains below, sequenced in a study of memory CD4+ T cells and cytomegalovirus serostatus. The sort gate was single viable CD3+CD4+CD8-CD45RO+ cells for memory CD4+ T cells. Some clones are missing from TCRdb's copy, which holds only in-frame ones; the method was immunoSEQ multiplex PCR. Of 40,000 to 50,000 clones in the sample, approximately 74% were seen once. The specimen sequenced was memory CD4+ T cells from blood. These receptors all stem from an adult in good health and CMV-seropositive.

CDR3 DNA sequence: TGTGCCACCAGCAGAGGGGACAGGCGTGAAGAGACCCAGTACTTC. Its protein product is CATSRGDRREETQYF. The chain employs TRBV15 and TRBJ2-5, with 8 bases that match TRBD1. The CDR3 is 15 residues long. Germline CDR1 and CDR2: LNHNV and YYDKDF (reference sequence). The ends lost 1 base at V and 3 bases at J; junction bases unmatched: 4.

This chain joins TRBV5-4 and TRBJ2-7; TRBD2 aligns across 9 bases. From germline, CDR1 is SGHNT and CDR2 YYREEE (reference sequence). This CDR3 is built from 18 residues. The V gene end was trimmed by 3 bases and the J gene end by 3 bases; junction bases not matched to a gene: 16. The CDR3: CASSYWFTGLAGNYEQYF. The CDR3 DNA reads TGTGCCAGCAGCTATTGGTTTACAGGCCTAGCGGGGAACTACGAGCAGTACTTC. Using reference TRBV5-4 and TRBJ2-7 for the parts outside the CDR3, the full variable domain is ETGVTQSPTHLIKTRGQQVTLRCSSQSGHNTVSWYQQALGQGPQFIFQYYREEENGRGNFPPRFSGLQFPNYSSELNVNALELDDSALYLCASSYWFTGLAGNYEQYFGPGTRLTVT.

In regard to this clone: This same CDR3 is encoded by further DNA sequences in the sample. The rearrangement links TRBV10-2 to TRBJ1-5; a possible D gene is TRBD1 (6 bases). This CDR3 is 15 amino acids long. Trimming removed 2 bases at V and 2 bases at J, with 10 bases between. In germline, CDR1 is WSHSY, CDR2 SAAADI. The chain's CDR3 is CASSENRERNQPQHF. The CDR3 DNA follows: TGCGCCAGCAGTGAGAACAGGGAGCGCAATCAGCCCCAGCATTTT.

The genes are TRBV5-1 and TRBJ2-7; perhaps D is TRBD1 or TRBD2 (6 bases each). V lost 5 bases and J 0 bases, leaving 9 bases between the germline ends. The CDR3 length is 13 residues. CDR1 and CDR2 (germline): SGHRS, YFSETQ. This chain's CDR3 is CASSRGVSYEQYF. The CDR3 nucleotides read TGCGCCAGCAGTAGGGGGGTCTCCTACGAGCAGTACTTC.

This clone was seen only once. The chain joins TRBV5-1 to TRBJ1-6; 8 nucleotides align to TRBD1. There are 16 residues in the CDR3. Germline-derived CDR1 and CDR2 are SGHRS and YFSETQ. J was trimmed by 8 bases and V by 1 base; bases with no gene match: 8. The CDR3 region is CASSLFQGAADSPLHF. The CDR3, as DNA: TGCGCCAGCAGCTTGTTCCAGGGGGCGGCGGATTCACCCCTCCACTTT. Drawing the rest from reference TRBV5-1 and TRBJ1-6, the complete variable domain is KAGVTQTPRYLIKTRGQQVTLSCSPISGHRSVSWYQQTPGQGLQFLFEYFSETQRNKGNFPGRFSGRQFSNSRSEMNVSTLELGDSALYLCASSLFQGAADSPLHFGNGTRLTVT.

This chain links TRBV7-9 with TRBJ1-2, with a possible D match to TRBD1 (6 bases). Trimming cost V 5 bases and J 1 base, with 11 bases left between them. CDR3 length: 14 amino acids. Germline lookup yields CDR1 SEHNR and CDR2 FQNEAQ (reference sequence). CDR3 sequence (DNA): TGTGCCAGCAGCGAGACAGGAATTAACTATGGCTACACCTTC. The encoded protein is CASSETGINYGYTF.

CDR3 sequence: CASSLAGDRPYTGELFF. In DNA, the CDR3 is TGTGCCAGCAGCTTAGCTGGCGACAGGCCGTACACCGGGGAGCTGTTTTTT. The chain recombines TRBV7-2 with TRBJ2-2; the D gene is possibly TRBD1 (6 bases). CDR1 is SGHTA, CDR2 FQGNSA, per germline. This CDR3 is 17 amino acids long. Between the trimmed V and J ends, which lost 0 bases and 3 bases, there was a span of 14 bases.

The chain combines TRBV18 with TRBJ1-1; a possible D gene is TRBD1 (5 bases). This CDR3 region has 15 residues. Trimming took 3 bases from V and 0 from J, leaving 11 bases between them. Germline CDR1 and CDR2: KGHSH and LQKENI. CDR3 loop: CASSPSGVMNTEAFF. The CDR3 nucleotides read TGTGCCAGCTCACCTTCGGGGGTCATGAACACTGAAGCTTTCTTT.

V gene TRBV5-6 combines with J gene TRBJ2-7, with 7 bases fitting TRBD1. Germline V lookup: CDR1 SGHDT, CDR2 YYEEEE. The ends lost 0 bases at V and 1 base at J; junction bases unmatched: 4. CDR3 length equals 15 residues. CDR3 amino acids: CASSLVPGGSYEQYF. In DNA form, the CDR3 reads TGTGCCAGCAGCTTGGTGCCAGGGGGATCCTACGAGCAGTACTTC.

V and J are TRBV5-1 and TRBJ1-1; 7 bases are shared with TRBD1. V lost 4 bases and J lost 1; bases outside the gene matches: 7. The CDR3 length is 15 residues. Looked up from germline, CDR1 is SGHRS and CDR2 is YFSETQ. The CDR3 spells CASSPVTGRNTEAFF. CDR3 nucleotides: TGCGCCAGCAGCCCTGTGACAGGGAGGAACACTGAAGCTTTCTTT.

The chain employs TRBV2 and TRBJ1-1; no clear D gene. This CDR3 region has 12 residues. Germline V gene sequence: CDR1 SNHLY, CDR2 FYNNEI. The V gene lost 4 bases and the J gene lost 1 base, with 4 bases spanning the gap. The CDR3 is CASSVRNTEAFF. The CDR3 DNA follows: TGTGCCAGCAGTGTAAGGAACACTGAAGCTTTCTTT.

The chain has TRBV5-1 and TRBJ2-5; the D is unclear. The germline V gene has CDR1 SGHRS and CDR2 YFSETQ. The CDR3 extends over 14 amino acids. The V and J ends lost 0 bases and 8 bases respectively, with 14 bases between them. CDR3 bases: TGCGCCAGCAGCTTGGGTTGGCAGGACGACACCCAGTACTTC. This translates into CASSLGWQDDTQYF.

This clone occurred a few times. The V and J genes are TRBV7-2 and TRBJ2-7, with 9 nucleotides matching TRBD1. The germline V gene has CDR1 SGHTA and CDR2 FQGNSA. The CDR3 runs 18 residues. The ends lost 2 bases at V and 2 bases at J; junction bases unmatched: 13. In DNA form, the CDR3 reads TGTGCCAGCAGCTTATCCCACTCGGGACAGGGAATGCCCTACGAGCAGTACTTC. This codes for CASSLSHSGQGMPYEQYF.

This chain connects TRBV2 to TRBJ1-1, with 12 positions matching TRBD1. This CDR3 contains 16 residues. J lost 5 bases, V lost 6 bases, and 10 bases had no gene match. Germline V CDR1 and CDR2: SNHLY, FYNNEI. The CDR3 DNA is TGTGCCAGCAGCGATACCGGGACAGGGGGCGATACTGAAGCTTTCTTT. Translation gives CASSDTGTGGDTEAFF.

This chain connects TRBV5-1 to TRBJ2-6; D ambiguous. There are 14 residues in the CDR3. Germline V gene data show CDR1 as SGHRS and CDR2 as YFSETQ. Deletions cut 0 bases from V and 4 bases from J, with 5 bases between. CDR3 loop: CASSLATGANVLTF. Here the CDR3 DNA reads TGCGCCAGCAGCTTGGCCACCGGGGCCAACGTCCTGACTTTC.

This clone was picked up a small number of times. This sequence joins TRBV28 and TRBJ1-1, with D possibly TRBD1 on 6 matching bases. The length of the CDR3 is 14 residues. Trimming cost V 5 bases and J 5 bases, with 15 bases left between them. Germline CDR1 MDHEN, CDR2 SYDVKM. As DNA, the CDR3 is TGTGCCAGCAGTCCCACAGGGACGGGAACTGAAGCTTTCTTT. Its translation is CASSPTGTGTEAFF. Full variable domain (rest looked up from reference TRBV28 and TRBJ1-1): DVKVTQSSRYLVKRTGEKVFLECVQDMDHENMFWYRQDPGLGLRLIYFSYDVKMKEKGDIPEGYSVSREKKERFSLILESASTNQTSMYLCASSPTGTGTEAFFGQGTRLTVV.

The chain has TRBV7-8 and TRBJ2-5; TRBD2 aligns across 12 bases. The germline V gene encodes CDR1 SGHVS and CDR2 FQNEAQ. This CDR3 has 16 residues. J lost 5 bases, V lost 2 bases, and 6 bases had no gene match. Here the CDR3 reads CASSLWASGGAETQYF. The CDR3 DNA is TGTGCCAGCAGCTTATGGGCTAGCGGGGGGGCCGAGACCCAGTACTTC.

The CDR3 is CASSWSSGGAPGELFF. The DNA for the CDR3 is TGTGCCAGCAGCTGGAGCAGCGGGGGGGCCCCCGGGGAGCTGTTTTTT. This rearrangement joins TRBV7-2 to TRBJ2-2, with 10 nucleotides matching TRBD2. CDR3 length: 16 residues. Germline trimming cut 4 bases from V and 6 bases from J; bases unmatched to any gene: 8. CDR1 SGHTA and CDR2 FQGNSA come from the germline V gene.

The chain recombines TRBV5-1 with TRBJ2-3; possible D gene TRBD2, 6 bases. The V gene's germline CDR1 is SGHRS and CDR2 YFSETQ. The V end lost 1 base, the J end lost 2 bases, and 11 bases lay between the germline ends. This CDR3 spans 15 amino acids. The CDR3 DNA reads TGCGCCAGCAGCTTGTTCGGGAGCGACACAGATACGCAGTATTTT. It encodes CASSLFGSDTDTQYF.

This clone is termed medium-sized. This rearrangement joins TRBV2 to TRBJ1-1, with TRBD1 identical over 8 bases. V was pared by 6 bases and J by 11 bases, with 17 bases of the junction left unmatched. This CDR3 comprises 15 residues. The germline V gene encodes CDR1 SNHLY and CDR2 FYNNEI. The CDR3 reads CASRAEAATGGLAFF. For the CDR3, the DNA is TGTGCCAGCAGGGCGGAGGCAGCAACAGGGGGTCTGGCTTTCTTT.

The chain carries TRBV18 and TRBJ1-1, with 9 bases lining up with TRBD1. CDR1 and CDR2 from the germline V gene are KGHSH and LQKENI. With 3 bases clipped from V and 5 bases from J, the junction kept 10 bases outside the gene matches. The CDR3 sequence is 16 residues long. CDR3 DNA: TGTGCCAGCTCACCGGGACAGGGAAGTTTCGGGACTGAAGCTTTCTTT. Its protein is CASSPGQGSFGTEAFF. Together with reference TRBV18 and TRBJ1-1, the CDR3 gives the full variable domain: NAGVMQNPRHLVRRRGQEARLRCSPMKGHSHVYWYRQLPEEGLKFMVYLQKENIIDESGMPKERFSAEFPKEGPSILRIQQVVRGDSAAYFCASSPGQGSFGTEAFFGQGTRLTVV.

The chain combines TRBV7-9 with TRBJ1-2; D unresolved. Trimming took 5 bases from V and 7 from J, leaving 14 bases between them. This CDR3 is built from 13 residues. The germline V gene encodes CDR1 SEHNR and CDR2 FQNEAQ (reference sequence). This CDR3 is CASSPGRFGGYTF. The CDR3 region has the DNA TGTGCCAGCAGCCCCGGCAGGTTTGGTGGCTACACCTTC.

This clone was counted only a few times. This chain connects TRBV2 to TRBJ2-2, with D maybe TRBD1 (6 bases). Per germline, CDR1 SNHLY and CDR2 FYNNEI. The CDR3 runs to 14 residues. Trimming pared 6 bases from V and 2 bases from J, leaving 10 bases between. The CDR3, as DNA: TGTGCCAGCAGGCCGGGACACAACACCGGGGAGCTGTTTTTT. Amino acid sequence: CASRPGHNTGELFF. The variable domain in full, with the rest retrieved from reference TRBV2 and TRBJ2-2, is EPEVTQTPSHQVTQMGQEVILRCVPISNHLYFYWYRQILGQKVEFLVSFYNNEISEKSEIFDDQFSVERPDGSNFTLKIRSTKLEDSAMYFCASRPGHNTGELFFGEGSRLTVL.

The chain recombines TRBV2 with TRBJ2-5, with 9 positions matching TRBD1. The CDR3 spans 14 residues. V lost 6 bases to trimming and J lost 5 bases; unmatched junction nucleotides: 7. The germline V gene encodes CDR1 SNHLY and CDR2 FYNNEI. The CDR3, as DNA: TGTGCCAGCAGACCGGGACAGGGCTGGGAGACCCAGTACTTC. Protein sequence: CASRPGQGWETQYF.

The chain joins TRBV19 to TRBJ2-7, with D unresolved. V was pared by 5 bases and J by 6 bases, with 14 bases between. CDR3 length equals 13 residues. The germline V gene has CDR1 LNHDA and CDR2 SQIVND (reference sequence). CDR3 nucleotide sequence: TGTGCCAGTAGTGCCTCCGTGGGCGGCGAGCAGTACTTC. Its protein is CASSASVGGEQYF.

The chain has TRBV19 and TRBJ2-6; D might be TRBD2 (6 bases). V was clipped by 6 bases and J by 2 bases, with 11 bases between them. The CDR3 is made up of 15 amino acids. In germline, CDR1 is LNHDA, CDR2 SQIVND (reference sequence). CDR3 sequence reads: CASSVWEAGANVLTF. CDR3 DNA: TGTGCCAGTAGCGTATGGGAGGCTGGGGCCAACGTCCTGACTTTC.

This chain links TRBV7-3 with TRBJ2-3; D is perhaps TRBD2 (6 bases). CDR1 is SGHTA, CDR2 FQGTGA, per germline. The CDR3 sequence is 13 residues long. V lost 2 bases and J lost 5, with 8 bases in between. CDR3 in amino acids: CASSLLRGDTQYF. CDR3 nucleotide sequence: TGTGCCAGCAGCTTACTGCGGGGAGATACGCAGTATTTT.

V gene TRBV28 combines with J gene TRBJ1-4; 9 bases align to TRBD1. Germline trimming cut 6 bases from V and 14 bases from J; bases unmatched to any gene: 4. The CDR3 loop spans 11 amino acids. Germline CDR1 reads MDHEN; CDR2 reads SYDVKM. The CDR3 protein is CASSWDRVLFF. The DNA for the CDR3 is TGTGCCAGCAGCTGGGACAGGGTTCTGTTTTTT.

The CDR3 nucleotides are TGTGCCAGCAATCATTCGACGGATTTGCGGGGCATGAACACTGAAGCTTTCTTT. This translates into CASNHSTDLRGMNTEAFF. The V gene is TRBV2, the J gene TRBJ1-1, with TRBD1 as a possible D gene (5 bases). The CDR3 spans 18 residues. The V end was cut by 7 bases, the J end by 0 bases, with 24 bases between. From germline, CDR1 is SNHLY and CDR2 FYNNEI.

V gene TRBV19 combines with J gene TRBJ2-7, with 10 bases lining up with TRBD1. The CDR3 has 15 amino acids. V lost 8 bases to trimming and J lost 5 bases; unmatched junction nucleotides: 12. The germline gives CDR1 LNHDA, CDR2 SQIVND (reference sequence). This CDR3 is CASSHRDRGRHEQYF. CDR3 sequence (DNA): TGTGCCAGTTCACACCGGGACAGGGGCAGACACGAGCAGTACTTC.

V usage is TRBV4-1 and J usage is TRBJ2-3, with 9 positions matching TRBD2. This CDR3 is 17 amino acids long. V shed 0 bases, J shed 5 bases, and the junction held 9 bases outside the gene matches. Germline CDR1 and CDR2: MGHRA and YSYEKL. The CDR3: CASSQDKGGGVIDTQYF. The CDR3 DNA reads TGCGCCAGCAGCCAAGATAAGGGCGGGGGGGTCATAGATACGCAGTATTTT.

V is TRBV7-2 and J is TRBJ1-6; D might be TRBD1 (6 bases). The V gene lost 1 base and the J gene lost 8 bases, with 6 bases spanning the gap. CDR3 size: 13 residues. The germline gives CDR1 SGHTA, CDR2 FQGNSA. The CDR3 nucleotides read TGTGCCAGCAGCTTAGAGGGGGATTCACCCCTCCACTTT. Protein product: CASSLEGDSPLHF.